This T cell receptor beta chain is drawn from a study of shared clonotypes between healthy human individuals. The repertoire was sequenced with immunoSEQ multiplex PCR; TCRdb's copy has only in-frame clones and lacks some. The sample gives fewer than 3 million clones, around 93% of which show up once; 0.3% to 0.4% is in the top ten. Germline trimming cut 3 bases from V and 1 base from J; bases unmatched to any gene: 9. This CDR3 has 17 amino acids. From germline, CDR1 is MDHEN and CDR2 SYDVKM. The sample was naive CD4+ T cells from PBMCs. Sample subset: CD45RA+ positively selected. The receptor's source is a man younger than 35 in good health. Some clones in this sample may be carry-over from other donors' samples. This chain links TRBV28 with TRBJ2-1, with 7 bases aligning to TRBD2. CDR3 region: CASSFQDRAGSYNEQFF. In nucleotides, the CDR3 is TGTGCCAGCAGTTTTCAGGACCGAGCGGGATCCTACAATGAGCAGTTCTTC.